This T cell receptor beta chain was captured in a study of shared clonotypes between healthy human individuals. Study-wide findings and caveats: Owing to a small donor count, the genetic and exposure-history diversity represented was limited. Memory subsets generally showed lower estimated richness than naive subsets. The generation probabilities recorded for non-shared clonotypes fell below those of clonotypes shared by all four donors.

Trimming took 5 bases from V and 6 from J, leaving 23 bases between them. Germline V CDR1 and CDR2: SGHRS, YFSETQ. The CDR3 contains 17 residues. Data came from immunoSEQ multiplex PCR; TCRdb stores just in-frame clones and leaves some out. The repertoire consists of a few hundred thousand clones, with roughly 91% occurring once and the leading ten covering about 17%. Turning to this clone: Its antigen remains unknown.

Every one of the donors was a Caucasian adult that lived in Nashville, Tennessee. This TCR was sampled from a man between 18 and 29 years old in good health. The material sequenced was memory CD8+ T cells sorted from blood. Subset noted: CD45RO+ cells pooled with CCR7-negative TemRA cells. The chain carries TRBV5-1 and TRBJ2-2, with unresolved D. The CDR3 sequence is CASSSDGFTRLAGELFF. The CDR3 nucleotides read TGCGCCAGCAGTTCCGACGGATTTACCCGTCTCGCCGGGGAGCTGTTTTTT.